A single sample gave rise to the 26 T cell receptor beta chains below, sequenced in a study of blood T cells in healthy people across ages. A second roughly 7 to 11 cycle PCR used barcoded and J-beta primers. TCRdb fed the 5' RACE reads into MiXCR, producing one record per CDR3 protein. The table shows about 2 million distinct CDR3 sequences, with around half occurring only once. The sequenced sample consisted of blood. The receptors originated from a woman aged 40 to 50 in good health.

J is TRBJ2-5 and V is TRBV6-2 or TRBV6-3; TRBD2 agrees at 9 bases. Germline V gives CDR1 MNHEY, CDR2 SVGEGT. V lost 2 bases to trimming and J lost 5 bases; unmatched junction nucleotides: 6. CDR3 length: 15 residues. CDR3 bases: TGTGCCAGCAGTTACGCGGGGGGGGTCGCGGAGACCCAGTACTTC. This sequence encodes CASSYAGGVAETQYF.

This clonotype was recorded a few times. The rearrangement joins TRBV19 to TRBJ1-6; D gene unclear. Germline V gene data show CDR1 as LNHDA and CDR2 as SQIVND (reference sequence). V was cut by 5 bases and J by 7 bases, with 12 bases left in between. This CDR3 is 14 amino acids long. CDR3 sequence reads: CASSFTGPNSPLHF. The CDR3 nucleotides are TGTGCCAGTAGTTTTACTGGGCCGAATTCACCCCTCCACTTT.

As regards this clonotype: An end of the junction does not agree with germline; a read error may underlie this. CDR3 loop: CSARESGLQATQYF. The CDR3 bases are TGCAGTGCTAGAGAATCGGGACTACAAGCGACCCAGTACTTC. This chain connects TRBV20-1 to TRBJ2-5, with 7 bases that match TRBD2. The CDR3 contains 14 residues. The germline V gene has CDR1 DFQATT and CDR2 SNEGSKA (reference sequence).

The chain links TRBV6-6 to TRBJ2-1; a weak D match, TRBD2 (5 bases). The germline gives CDR1 MNHNY, CDR2 SVGAGI (reference sequence). The CDR3 length is 14 residues. Trimming took 6 bases from V and 4 from J, leaving 13 bases between them. CDR3 in DNA: TGTGCCAGCAGCCCGACCCGGGGTTACAATGAGCAGTTCTTC. Its protein product is CASSPTRGYNEQFF.

The rearrangement uses TRBV7-2 and TRBJ1-5, with 7 bases fitting TRBD1. Germline CDR1 reads SGHTA; CDR2 reads FQGNSA. J was trimmed by 12 bases and V by 5 bases; bases with no gene match: 7. This CDR3 has 12 amino acids. This CDR3 reads CASSAYRGRQHF. The CDR3 region has the DNA TGTGCCAGCAGCGCCTACAGGGGTCGCCAGCATTTT.

This rearrangement joins TRBV24-1 to TRBJ1-2, with D unclear. Trimming pared 5 bases from V and 6 bases from J, leaving 6 bases between. This CDR3 comprises 11 residues. Germline lookup yields CDR1 KGHDR and CDR2 SFDVKD. The CDR3 DNA follows: TGTGCCACCAGTGCCCGGGATGGCTACACCTTC. Translation: CATSARDGYTF.

The J gene is TRBJ1-2, the V gene TRBV20-1, with 7 nucleotides matching TRBD1. J was trimmed by 7 bases and V by 6 bases; bases with no gene match: 8. The CDR3 is 12 residues long. From germline, CDR1 is DFQATT and CDR2 SNEGSKA (reference sequence). This chain's CDR3 is CSAPDRAGGYTF. CDR3 bases: TGCAGTGCACCCGACAGGGCTGGTGGCTACACCTTC.

The chain carries TRBV7-9 and TRBJ2-7; D is unresolved. V was clipped by 7 bases and J by 10 bases, with 17 bases between them. Germline V CDR1 and CDR2: SEHNR, FQNEAQ (reference sequence). The CDR3 sequence is 12 residues long. The CDR3 sequence is CASIFHREIQYF. CDR3 in DNA: TGTGCCAGCATCTTCCATAGAGAGATTCAGTACTTC.

This clonotype has ten or more counts. The gene calls are TRBV4-1 and TRBJ2-1, with 10 bases lining up with TRBD2. Trimming took 5 bases from V and 6 from J; bases not matched to a gene: 16. Germline V CDR1 and CDR2: MGHRA, YSYEKL. The CDR3 runs to 18 residues. CDR3 sequence (DNA): TGCGCCAGCAGCAGTACTAGCGGGGACTCATTATATCGCAATGAGCAGTTCTTC. This encodes CASSSTSGDSLYRNEQFF.

This clonotype was seen a few times. The chain is built from TRBV20-1 and TRBJ1-2; no definite D call. Trimming shortened V by 0 bases and J by 8 bases, and 13 bases separated the two germline ends. This CDR3 has 13 amino acids. Germline CDR1 and CDR2: DFQATT and SNEGSKA (reference sequence). CDR3 amino acids: CSAREGPGSGYTF. CDR3 nucleotide sequence: TGCAGTGCTAGAGAGGGTCCAGGATCCGGCTACACCTTC.

This sequence joins TRBV7-9 and TRBJ2-3, with D unclear. This CDR3 has 14 amino acids. Germline V gives CDR1 SEHNR, CDR2 FQNEAQ (reference sequence). Trimming took 5 bases from V and 6 from J, leaving 15 bases between them. The CDR3 nucleotides read TGTGCCAGCAGCCAAGACACCTCACCCGATACGCAGTATTTT. It codes for CASSQDTSPDTQYF.

This clonotype was seen once. The V call is TRBV4-3, the J call TRBJ1-1, with D maybe TRBD1 (6 bases). Germline loops: CDR1 LGHNA, CDR2 YSLEER. With 1 base removed from V and 0 bases from J, the gap between germline ends came to 9 bases. This CDR3 has 15 residues. The chain's CDR3 is CASSQAGGLNTEAFF. As DNA, the CDR3 is TGCGCCAGCAGCCAAGCGGGGGGCCTGAACACTGAAGCTTTCTTT.

This chain uses TRBV6-6 with TRBJ2-3; no definite D call. CDR3 length equals 13 residues. V lost 6 bases and J 4 bases, leaving 11 bases between the germline ends. Germline loops: CDR1 MNHNY, CDR2 SVGAGI (reference sequence). The CDR3 here is CASSETWSDTQYF. The CDR3 coding sequence is TGTGCCAGCAGCGAAACCTGGTCAGATACGCAGTATTTT.

This clonotype has more than one count but fewer than ten. The chain links TRBV29-1 to TRBJ2-5; 7 nucleotides align to TRBD1. J gave up 2 bases and V 4 bases, and 1 base lay outside the gene matches. CDR3 length equals 12 residues. CDR1 and CDR2 (germline): SQVTM, ANQGSEA. The CDR3 sequence: CSVVGQQETQYF. The CDR3 DNA sequence: TGCAGCGTTGTGGGACAGCAAGAGACCCAGTACTTC.

The chain uses TRBV7-9 and TRBJ1-1; 7 bases are a match to TRBD1. V shed 5 bases, J shed 6 bases, and the junction held 12 bases outside the gene matches. Germline V gene lookup returns CDR1 SEHNR and CDR2 FQNEAQ (reference sequence). The CDR3 covers 15 residues. The DNA for the CDR3 is TGTGCCAGCAGCCCCCCCGGGACAGACTCATCTGAAGCTTTCTTT. Its protein product is CASSPPGTDSSEAFF.

This clonotype was counted between two and nine times. The chain links TRBV20-1 to TRBJ2-3; D is uncertain. From germline, CDR1 is DFQATT and CDR2 SNEGSKA (reference sequence). This CDR3 contains 13 residues. The V gene lost 5 bases and the J gene lost 8 bases, with 17 bases spanning the gap. DNA for the CDR3: TGCAGTGCTGAGACGGAGAATCACAGTACGCAGTATTTT. Amino acids: CSAETENHSTQYF.

V and J are TRBV7-2 and TRBJ2-7; 8 bases are shared with TRBD2. The junction had 16 bases not matched to a gene; V was cut back by 5 bases and J by 7 bases. Germline lookup yields CDR1 SGHTA and CDR2 FQGNSA. The CDR3 covers 16 residues. The CDR3 region is CASSPAPSGRAEEQYF. In nucleotides, the CDR3 is TGTGCCAGCAGCCCCGCCCCTAGCGGGCGGGCTGAAGAGCAGTACTTC.

The chain employs TRBV12-3 or TRBV12-4 and TRBJ2-3; no clear D. The CDR3 spans 17 residues. V was clipped by 7 bases and J by 0 bases, with 20 bases between them. CDR3 region: CASKPPRRAPSTDTQYF. DNA of the CDR3: TGTGCCAGCAAACCGCCGCGTAGGGCTCCTAGCACAGATACGCAGTATTTT.

The table lists this clonotype with a count of one. This chain connects TRBV9 to TRBJ2-3; D not certain. Deletions cut 0 bases from V and 4 bases from J, with 6 bases between. Germline CDR1 and CDR2: SGDLS and YYNGEE. This CDR3 contains 13 residues. DNA for the CDR3: TGTGCCAGCAGCGTAGTTTCCCCAGATACGCAGTATTTT. It translates to CASSVVSPDTQYF. Based on the CDR3 plus reference TRBV9 and TRBJ2-3, the full variable domain is DSGVTQTPKHLITATGQRVTLRCSPRSGDLSVYWYQQSLDQGLQFLIQYYNGEERAKGNILERFSAQQFPDLHSELNLSSLELGDSALYFCASSVVSPDTQYFGPGTRLTVL.

This rearrangement joins TRBV9 to TRBJ2-1; 8 nucleotides match TRBD2. The DNA matches TRBJ2-7 better at its end, which makes the J call doubtful. Germline CDR1 and CDR2: SGDLS and YYNGEE. CDR3 length: 15 residues. For the CDR3, the DNA is TGTGCCAGCAACCCCCGCCCGGGGGGGGTAAATGAGCAGTACTTC. Residues: CASNPRPGGVNEQYF.

Comment on this clonotype: The junction differs from germline at one of its ends, possibly a read error. This chain uses TRBV2 with TRBJ1-2; TRBD1 is a possible D gene (6 bases). The CDR3 is made up of 14 amino acids. Germline V gene data show CDR1 as SNHLY and CDR2 as FYNNEI. In DNA form, the CDR3 reads TGTGCCAGCAGGGGGGCGGGGTACTTCTATGGCTACACCTTT. Translated: CASRGAGYFYGYTF.

This clonotype was seen a handful of times. J is TRBJ2-5 and V is TRBV20-1; TRBD2 aligns across 10 bases. Germline values: CDR1 DFQATT, CDR2 SNEGSKA (reference sequence). V shed 1 base, J shed 4 bases, and the junction held 3 bases outside the gene matches. The CDR3 length is 14 residues. The CDR3: CSARVPSGRETQYF. The CDR3 DNA reads TGCAGTGCTAGAGTGCCTAGCGGGAGAGAGACCCAGTACTTC.

The chain uses TRBV29-1 and TRBJ2-1, with 7 positions matching TRBD1. Germline V CDR1 and CDR2: SQVTM, ANQGSEA. V trimming: 4 bases; J trimming: 3 bases; junction bases outside the gene matches: 6. The CDR3 loop spans 14 amino acids. The CDR3 spells CSVGRQGNYNEQFF. Here the CDR3 DNA reads TGCAGCGTTGGGAGACAGGGTAACTACAATGAGCAGTTCTTC.

This clonotype showed up just a few times. This chain connects TRBV28 to TRBJ2-7, with D possibly matching TRBD1 (6 bases). Trimming removed 5 bases from V and 10 bases from J, with 27 bases in between. The germline V gene has CDR1 MDHEN and CDR2 SYDVKM. The CDR3 contains 16 residues. In nucleotides, the CDR3 is TGTGCCAGCAGTGTATACTCACAGGGTCGTCCTCTCACCCAGTACTTC. It is translated as CASSVYSQGRPLTQYF.

This clonotype appeared a few times. The V call is TRBV6-6, the J call TRBJ2-7, with D possibly being TRBD1 (6 bases). V shed 6 bases and J shed 2 bases, with 17 bases lying between them. The CDR3 runs to 15 residues. Germline lookup yields CDR1 MNHNY and CDR2 SVGAGI (reference sequence). The DNA of the CDR3 is TGTGCCAGCAGCCAAATCCGGGACAACCCCTACGAGCAGTACTTC. Its protein is CASSQIRDNPYEQYF.

The V gene is TRBV6-2 or TRBV6-3, the J gene TRBJ2-3, with a possible D match to TRBD1 (6 bases). CDR1 and CDR2 (germline): MNHEY, SVGEGT. CDR3 length equals 17 residues. The V gene lost 0 bases and the J gene lost 3 bases, with 16 bases spanning the gap. The CDR3 spells CASSYSRQDEWTDTQYF. For the CDR3, the DNA is TGTGCCAGCAGTTACTCCCGACAGGATGAATGGACAGATACGCAGTATTTT.